A selection of T cell receptor beta chains follows, all from one sample in a study of memory CD4+ T cells and cytomegalovirus serostatus. Method: immunoSEQ multiplex PCR; TCRdb's copy keeps in-frame clones and lacks some. The repertoire has 40,000 to 50,000 clones, around 80% of them found once; the top ten carry more than 0.75%. Material: memory CD4+ T cells from blood. The receptor source for this set is an adult in good health and CMV-seronegative. The CDR3 runs from the conserved cysteine through the conserved F or W. Each record gives: V gene, clone size, D gene, J gene, CDR3 DNA, CDR3 protein. The D gene is left open where the match is weak. Size is omitted from some rows. Given values are once, few, many or a class for expanded clones.

v_gene: TRBV7-3
abundance: medium-sized
d_gene: TRBD1
j_gene: TRBJ2-1
CDR3nt: TGTGCCAGCAGCTTAGGACCGGGACAGGAGCAGTTCTTC
CDR3aa: CASSLGPGQEQFF

v_gene: TRBV2
abundance: NA
d_gene: NA
j_gene: TRBJ1-6
CDR3nt: TGTGCCAGCAGCCAAGGGACACCCACGGGGTCACCCCTCCACTTT
CDR3aa: CASSQGTPTGSPLHF

v_gene: TRBV7-3
abundance: NA
d_gene: NA
j_gene: TRBJ1-1
CDR3nt: TGTGCCAGCAGCCCGACAGGCGGTAACACTGAAGCTTTCTTT
CDR3aa: CASSPTGGNTEAFF

v_gene: TRBV7-9
abundance: NA
d_gene: NA
j_gene: TRBJ2-7
CDR3nt: TGTGCCAGCAGCGTAGGGGGGAGCTCCTACGAGCAGTACTTC
CDR3aa: CASSVGGSSYEQYF

v_gene: TRBV7-2
abundance: NA
d_gene: NA
j_gene: TRBJ2-7
CDR3nt: TGTGCCAGCAGCCCGGACGGAGGGGTCTACGAGCAGTACTTC
CDR3aa: CASSPDGGVYEQYF

v_gene: TRBV7-6
abundance: few
d_gene: NA
j_gene: TRBJ2-7
CDR3nt: TGTGCCAGCAGCTTAGCGCAGGGAACCTACGAGCAGTACTTC
CDR3aa: CASSLAQGTYEQYF

v_gene: TRBV2
abundance: few
d_gene: NA
j_gene: TRBJ1-3
CDR3nt: TGTGCCAGCAGTGGGGGCGGACCTGAGGGAAACACCATATATTTT
CDR3aa: CASSGGGPEGNTIYF

v_gene: TRBV5-1
abundance: NA
d_gene: NA
j_gene: TRBJ1-1
CDR3nt: TGCGCCAGCAGCTTGACAGGCATGAACACTGAAGCTTTCTTT
CDR3aa: CASSLTGMNTEAFF

v_gene: TRBV19
abundance: NA
d_gene: NA
j_gene: TRBJ1-5
CDR3nt: TGTGCCAGTAGTCCCGAGGGGTTGGGCAATCAGCCCCAGCATTTT
CDR3aa: CASSPEGLGNQPQHF

v_gene: TRBV4-2
abundance: few
d_gene: NA
j_gene: TRBJ1-2
CDR3nt: TGTGCCAGCAGCCAAGATCGGTGGAGAGGAAGGGACTATGGCTACACCTTC
CDR3aa: CASSQDRWRGRDYGYTF

v_gene: TRBV7-8
abundance: once
d_gene: NA
j_gene: TRBJ2-7
CDR3nt: TGTGCCAGCAGCCCGGGCAGGGGACCCTACGAGCAGTACTTC
CDR3aa: CASSPGRGPYEQYF

v_gene: TRBV14
abundance: NA
d_gene: NA
j_gene: TRBJ1-1
CDR3nt: TGTGCCAGCAGCCAAGTTCGCAGTAGAAACACTGAAGCTTTCTTT
CDR3aa: CASSQVRSRNTEAFF

v_gene: TRBV14
abundance: few
d_gene: TRBD1
j_gene: TRBJ2-7
CDR3nt: TGTGCCAGCAGCATACCGGGACAGCACCCCAGACAGTACTTC
CDR3aa: CASSIPGQHPRQYF

v_gene: TRBV13
abundance: NA
d_gene: TRBD1
j_gene: TRBJ1-6
CDR3nt: TGTGCCAGCAGCAAAAACCCGACCTCCGACAGGGGGAATTCACCCCTCCACTTT
CDR3aa: CASSKNPTSDRGNSPLHF

v_gene: TRBV2
abundance: NA
d_gene: TRBD1
j_gene: TRBJ1-6
CDR3nt: TGTGCCAACGGACAGGGTGGTAATTCACCCCTCCACTTT
CDR3aa: CANGQGGNSPLHF

v_gene: TRBV6-5
abundance: few
d_gene: NA
j_gene: TRBJ1-1
CDR3nt: TGTGCCAGCAGTTACGATCTGAACACTGAAGCTTTCTTT
CDR3aa: CASSYDLNTEAFF

v_gene: TRBV27
abundance: NA
d_gene: NA
j_gene: TRBJ1-2
CDR3nt: TGTGCCACCTCATCAAACTATGGCTACACCTTC
CDR3aa: CATSSNYGYTF

v_gene: TRBV5-5
abundance: NA
d_gene: NA
j_gene: TRBJ2-2
CDR3nt: TGTGCCAGCAGCCTATCAGGACAGCTATTGAACACCGGGGAGCTGTTTTTT
CDR3aa: CASSLSGQLLNTGELFF

v_gene: TRBV27
abundance: NA
d_gene: TRBD1
j_gene: TRBJ1-4
CDR3nt: TGTGCCAGCAGCTCGGGACAGGAACAACTGTTTTTT
CDR3aa: CASSSGQEQLFF

v_gene: TRBV6-5
abundance: NA
d_gene: TRBD1
j_gene: TRBJ1-2
CDR3nt: TGTGCCAGCAGTCAAGGACAGGGGAAAAATGGCTACACCTTC
CDR3aa: CASSQGQGKNGYTF

v_gene: TRBV7-2
abundance: NA
d_gene: NA
j_gene: TRBJ2-1
CDR3nt: TGTGCCAGCAGCTTAGTGACCGAGTACAATGAGCAGTTCTTC
CDR3aa: CASSLVTEYNEQFF

v_gene: TRBV5-1
abundance: once
d_gene: NA
j_gene: TRBJ2-7
CDR3nt: TGCGCCAGCAGCTTGGCCGGATCCGGGTCCGTATCCTACGAGCAGTACTTC
CDR3aa: CASSLAGSGSVSYEQYF

v_gene: TRBV30
abundance: NA
d_gene: NA
j_gene: TRBJ1-1
CDR3nt: TGTGCCTGGGGGCTAGGGGAGCGAGCTTTCTTT
CDR3aa: CAWGLGERAFF

v_gene: TRBV27
abundance: once
d_gene: NA
j_gene: TRBJ1-1
CDR3nt: TGTGCCAGTAGGGCGGGCAGCTTCTTGAACACTGAAGCTTTCTTT
CDR3aa: CASRAGSFLNTEAFF

v_gene: TRBV11-1
abundance: NA
d_gene: NA
j_gene: TRBJ2-3
CDR3nt: TGTGCCAGCAGCTTTCGGGTCCAGGCCGCAGCCTCTTCTACGCAGTATTTT
CDR3aa: CASSFRVQAAASSTQYF

v_gene: TRBV2
abundance: NA
d_gene: TRBD1
j_gene: TRBJ2-7
CDR3nt: TGTGCCAGCAGGTCCACAGGGGCGGGCTACGAGCAGTACTTC
CDR3aa: CASRSTGAGYEQYF

v_gene: TRBV4-3
abundance: NA
d_gene: TRBD1
j_gene: TRBJ2-5
CDR3nt: TGCGCCAGCAGCCCGGGACAGGTTAAAGAGACCCAGTACTTC
CDR3aa: CASSPGQVKETQYF

v_gene: TRBV6-1
abundance: NA
d_gene: NA
j_gene: TRBJ1-5
CDR3nt: TGTGCCAGCAGCGAACGGGGGGGGTCGAGCAATCAGCCCCAGCATTTT
CDR3aa: CASSERGGSSNQPQHF

v_gene: TRBV19
abundance: NA
d_gene: NA
j_gene: TRBJ1-6
CDR3nt: TGTGCCAGTAGTATAAAATGGGCATACAATTCACCCCTCCACTTT
CDR3aa: CASSIKWAYNSPLHF

v_gene: TRBV5-1
abundance: once
d_gene: NA
j_gene: TRBJ1-4
CDR3nt: TGCGCCAGCAGCCCGACGGGACCGAACAATGAAAAACTGTTTTTT
CDR3aa: CASSPTGPNNEKLFF

v_gene: TRBV6-4
abundance: few
d_gene: NA
j_gene: TRBJ2-3
CDR3nt: TGTGCCAGCAGTATGGTTGGACAGGCGGGGAGGGGCACAGATACGCAGTATTTT
CDR3aa: CASSMVGQAGRGTDTQYF

v_gene: TRBV5-1
abundance: few
d_gene: NA
j_gene: TRBJ2-3
CDR3nt: TGCGCCAGCAGCTTGAGGGACAAGGGGCCGGGAGATACGCAGTATTTT
CDR3aa: CASSLRDKGPGDTQYF

v_gene: TRBV27
abundance: NA
d_gene: NA
j_gene: TRBJ1-1
CDR3nt: TGTGCCAGCACCGGGCCCATGGGGTGGACTGAAGCTTTCTTT
CDR3aa: CASTGPMGWTEAFF

v_gene: TRBV16
abundance: NA
d_gene: NA
j_gene: TRBJ1-2
CDR3nt: TGTGCCAGCAGCTATTCCAAGGTACAGTCCTATGGCTACACCTTC
CDR3aa: CASSYSKVQSYGYTF

v_gene: TRBV6-5
abundance: NA
d_gene: NA
j_gene: TRBJ2-7
CDR3nt: TGTGCCAGCAGTTACTCTCAGGCTTACTCCTACGAGCAGTACTTC
CDR3aa: CASSYSQAYSYEQYF

v_gene: TRBV7-2
abundance: NA
d_gene: NA
j_gene: TRBJ1-4
CDR3nt: TGTGCCAGCAGCCCGGGGACAACTAATGAAAAACTGTTTTTT
CDR3aa: CASSPGTTNEKLFF

v_gene: TRBV4-3
abundance: few
d_gene: NA
j_gene: TRBJ1-6
CDR3nt: TGCGCCAGCAGCCAAGTCTCAGGGGAGATTATTAATTCACCCCTCCACTTT
CDR3aa: CASSQVSGEIINSPLHF

v_gene: TRBV11-2
abundance: few
d_gene: TRBD1
j_gene: TRBJ1-1
CDR3nt: TGTGCCAGCCATGGGGTGGTGGGCAGGGGGACTGAAGCTTTCTTT
CDR3aa: CASHGVVGRGTEAFF

v_gene: TRBV7-3
abundance: few
d_gene: NA
j_gene: TRBJ1-1
CDR3nt: TGTGCCAGCAGCTTGACCTCAGGGGAGGGTGAAGCTTTCTTT
CDR3aa: CASSLTSGEGEAFF

v_gene: TRBV28
abundance: NA
d_gene: NA
j_gene: TRBJ1-4
CDR3nt: TGTGCCAGCAGTCCGAGGACATGGGGGCTAAGCGAAAAACTGTTTTTT
CDR3aa: CASSPRTWGLSEKLFF

v_gene: TRBV9
abundance: few
d_gene: NA
j_gene: TRBJ1-4
CDR3nt: TGTGCCAGCAGCGTAGGAGTCGCAGAAAAACTGTTTTTT
CDR3aa: CASSVGVAEKLFF

v_gene: TRBV7-5
abundance: NA
d_gene: NA
j_gene: TRBJ1-1
CDR3nt: TGTGTCAGGGGGGTCGACACTGAAGCTTTCTTT
CDR3aa: CVRGVDTEAFF

v_gene: TRBV19
abundance: once
d_gene: NA
j_gene: TRBJ1-2
CDR3nt: TGTGCCAGTACCCCTCCCCTCAGAGACGTGGCAGGGCCTTCCGCCTATGGCTACACCTTC
CDR3aa: CASTPPLRDVAGPSAYGYTF

v_gene: TRBV9
abundance: NA
d_gene: NA
j_gene: TRBJ1-3
CDR3nt: TGTGCCAGCAGAGCGACCGACTCTGGAAACACCATATATTTT
CDR3aa: CASRATDSGNTIYF